This T cell receptor beta chain was recorded in a study of graft-versus-host responses after intestinal transplantation. Study-wide context: All of the recipients had induction that used anti-thymocyte globulin, then tacrolimus and steroids for approximately 3 years. Findings of the study overall: Graft-versus-host to host-versus-graft clonal ratios in allografts were high in patients with graft-donor T cell macrochimerism.

Details on this clone: Antigen specificity is unknown.

Method: immunoSEQ multiplex PCR; TCRdb's copy keeps in-frame clones and lacks some. Of 75,000 to 100,000 clones in the sample, roughly 87% were seen once. V shed 4 bases, J shed 4 bases, and the junction held 4 bases outside the gene matches. The CDR3 totals 14 residues. The V gene's germline CDR1 is KGHSH and CDR2 LQKENI. The chain uses TRBV18 and TRBJ1-2; TRBD1 aligns across 9 bases. This sequence was found in a human donor who received an intestinal transplant. This material consisted of unstimulated CD8+ T cells sorted from spleen or lymph node cells, taken before intestinal transplant. CDR3 in DNA: TGTGCCAGCTCACTTACAGGGGGCGTCTATGGCTACACCTTC. It encodes CASSLTGGVYGYTF.